A selection of T cell receptor beta chains follows, all from one sample in a study of Tregs in tolerant kidney transplant recipients. The method was immunoSEQ multiplex PCR; TCRdb's version includes in-frame clones alone and lacks a portion of them. The sample yields about 52,000 clones, 90% to 95% seen once. The starting material was CD8+ T cells from blood (PBMCs), obtained 24 months after the transplant. These receptor sequences come from a human patient who received a combined kidney and bone marrow transplant. Some T cells may be the graft donor's. Each CDR3 is given with its conserved first and last residue. D genes are given only for firm matches. A row's size may be missing; if present it is once, few, many or a size class.

V: TRBV5-6; J: TRBJ2-7; size: -; D: TRBD1; DNA: TGTGCCAGCAGCTTCTCTCCAGGGGGTTACGAAGAGCAGTACTTC; CDR3: CASSFSPGGYEEQYF
V: TRBV6-1; J: TRBJ2-3; size: -; D: TRBD2; DNA: TGTGCCAGCATTACACTAGCGGGCACAGATACGCAGTATTTT; CDR3: CASITLAGTDTQYF
V: TRBV11-1; J: TRBJ2-3; size: -; D: TRBD2; DNA: TGTGCCAGCAGCCCGACTTCAACTAGCGGGAGCACAGATACGCAGTATTTT; CDR3: CASSPTSTSGSTDTQYF
V: TRBV4-3; J: TRBJ2-7; size: -; D: -; DNA: TGCGCCAGCAGCCAAGCGCAGGGCAACTCCTACGAGCAGTACTTC; CDR3: CASSQAQGNSYEQYF
V: TRBV27; J: TRBJ2-5; size: -; D: TRBD2; DNA: TGTGCCAGCAGTATACTAGCGGGGGAAGAGACCCAGTACTTC; CDR3: CASSILAGEETQYF
V: TRBV7-2; J: TRBJ2-7; size: -; D: TRBD2; DNA: TGTGCCAGCAGCTTCCAAGCGGGAATCTACGAGCAGTACTTC; CDR3: CASSFQAGIYEQYF
V: TRBV5-6; J: TRBJ2-3; size: -; D: -; DNA: TGTGCCAGCAGTTTGCCCGGAGATACGCAGTATTTT; CDR3: CASSLPGDTQYF
V: TRBV27; J: TRBJ1-6; size: -; D: -; DNA: TGTGCCAGCAGCCTCTATAATTCACCCCTCCACTTT; CDR3: CASSLYNSPLHF
V: TRBV19; J: TRBJ1-2; size: -; D: -; DNA: TGTGCCTCACGACAGCCCTTTGGGGTTGGCTACACCTTC; CDR3: CASRQPFGVGYTF
V: TRBV18; J: TRBJ1-2; size: -; D: TRBD1; DNA: TGTGCCAGCTCACTGGGACAGGATGGCTATGGCTACACCTTC; CDR3: CASSLGQDGYGYTF
V: TRBV2; J: TRBJ2-2; size: -; D: -; DNA: TGTGCCAGCAGTGAGGGTGAGGGAACCGGGGAGCTGTTTTTT; CDR3: CASSEGEGTGELFF
V: TRBV30; J: TRBJ2-1; size: few; D: -; DNA: TGTGCCTGGAGTGCGACAGGCCTTCAGGATGAGCAGTTCTTC; CDR3: CAWSATGLQDEQFF
V: TRBV4-3; J: TRBJ2-3; size: few; D: -; DNA: TGCGCCAGCAGCCAAGAGCCTAGTAGGTACACAGATACGCAGTATTTT; CDR3: CASSQEPSRYTDTQYF
V: TRBV5-1; J: TRBJ2-2; size: -; D: -; DNA: TGCGCCAGCAGCTTTCTCCACCTTGGAGTGAACACCGGGGAGCTGTTTTTT; CDR3: CASSFLHLGVNTGELFF
V: TRBV27; J: TRBJ2-7; size: -; D: -; DNA: TGTGCCAGCAGTCTAGGAATGAGCTACGAGCAGTACTTC; CDR3: CASSLGMSYEQYF
V: TRBV19; J: TRBJ1-5; size: -; D: -; DNA: TGTGCCAGTAGTATATGGACAGATTCAAATCAGCCCCAGCATTTT; CDR3: CASSIWTDSNQPQHF
V: TRBV27; J: TRBJ2-3; size: -; D: -; DNA: TGTGCCAGCAGTTATTCCATAGGGGATAGCACAGATACGCAGTATTTT; CDR3: CASSYSIGDSTDTQYF
V: TRBV7-9; J: TRBJ2-7; size: -; D: -; DNA: TGTGCCAGCAGCTTTAGCGGTCTATCCTACGAGCAGTACTTC; CDR3: CASSFSGLSYEQYF
V: TRBV7-9; J: TRBJ2-5; size: -; D: TRBD2; DNA: TGTGCCAGCAGCTCGCCAGAAATAGCGGGAGCGGAGACCCAGTACTTC; CDR3: CASSSPEIAGAETQYF
V: TRBV5-1; J: TRBJ2-7; size: -; D: -; DNA: TGCGCCAGCAGCCAGGACAGCGACGAGCAGTACTTC; CDR3: CASSQDSDEQYF
V: TRBV7-9; J: TRBJ1-2; size: -; D: TRBD1; DNA: TGTGCCAGCAGCCCAGGCGACAGGGATCGTAACTATGGCTACACCTTC; CDR3: CASSPGDRDRNYGYTF
V: TRBV19; J: TRBJ2-7; size: -; D: TRBD1; DNA: TGTGCCAGTAGTACCACCCGACAGGGCTTCAACGAGCAGTACTTC; CDR3: CASSTTRQGFNEQYF
V: TRBV4-1; J: TRBJ2-7; size: -; D: -; DNA: TGCGCCAGCAGCCAAGCTACCGGGACACCTTTATACGAGCAGTACTTC; CDR3: CASSQATGTPLYEQYF
V: TRBV9; J: TRBJ2-7; size: -; D: TRBD2; DNA: TGTGCCAGCAGCGTAGCTCCTAGCGGAAGCTCCTACGAGCAGTACTTC; CDR3: CASSVAPSGSSYEQYF
V: TRBV28; J: TRBJ1-1; size: -; D: -; DNA: TGTGCCAGCAGTTTATGGGCAGGGGCGATAAACACTGAAGCTTTCTTT; CDR3: CASSLWAGAINTEAFF
V: TRBV11-1; J: TRBJ2-7; size: -; D: -; DNA: TGTGCCAGCAGCTTTGGGGGCCCCTCCTACGAGCAGTACTTC; CDR3: CASSFGGPSYEQYF
V: TRBV5-1; J: TRBJ2-7; size: -; D: -; DNA: TGCGCCAGCAGCCAGGACAGCGACGAGCAGTACTTC; CDR3: CASSQDSDEQYF
V: TRBV29-1; J: TRBJ1-2; size: -; D: TRBD1; DNA: TGCAGCGTAGTTGACAGGGACTATGGCTACACCTTC; CDR3: CSVVDRDYGYTF
V: TRBV7-9; J: TRBJ2-6; size: -; D: -; DNA: TGTGCCAGCAGCTTATACCGGGGTAGATACTCTGGGGCCAACGTCCTGACTTTC; CDR3: CASSLYRGRYSGANVLTF
V: TRBV7-2; J: TRBJ2-6; size: once; D: TRBD1; DNA: TGTGCCAGCAGCGGATGGGACAGGGAAATTGCCAACGTCCTGACTTTC; CDR3: CASSGWDREIANVLTF
V: TRBV27; J: TRBJ1-2; size: -; D: -; DNA: TGTGCCAGCAGTTTACAGGGATTCTATGGCTACACCTTC; CDR3: CASSLQGFYGYTF
V: TRBV28; J: TRBJ1-2; size: -; D: -; DNA: TGTGCCAGCAGTTTGGGCAGGGGAAACTATGGCTACACCTTC; CDR3: CASSLGRGNYGYTF
V: TRBV7-6; J: TRBJ1-1; size: -; D: -; DNA: TGTGCCAGCAGCTTATCATTGAGGACTGAAGCTTTCTTT; CDR3: CASSLSLRTEAFF
V: TRBV11-2; J: TRBJ1-4; size: few; D: -; DNA: TGTGCCAGCAGCCTAGGATACAGGTTTATCGAAAAACTGTTTTTT; CDR3: CASSLGYRFIEKLFF
V: TRBV7-9; J: TRBJ1-1; size: -; D: TRBD1; DNA: TGTGCCAGCAGCGATAGTGGCAGGGGGCCTTCCGAAGCTTTCTTT; CDR3: CASSDSGRGPSEAFF
V: TRBV28; J: TRBJ2-3; size: -; D: -; DNA: TGTGCCAGCAGTCCGGAGGGAGATACGCAGTATTTT; CDR3: CASSPEGDTQYF
V: TRBV5-4; J: TRBJ2-1; size: -; D: TRBD2; DNA: TGTGCCAGCAGCACCGGACTAGCGGGAGGCAATGAGCAGTTCTTC; CDR3: CASSTGLAGGNEQFF
V: TRBV6-5; J: TRBJ2-1; size: -; D: -; DNA: TGTGCCAGCAGCTCCCTAGCGCAAACTTACAATGAGCAGTTCTTC; CDR3: CASSSLAQTYNEQFF
V: TRBV7-6; J: TRBJ2-7; size: -; D: TRBD2; DNA: TGTGCCAGCAGCTCGGGACTAGCGGGTATCTCCTACGAGCAGTACTTC; CDR3: CASSSGLAGISYEQYF
V: TRBV19; J: TRBJ2-2; size: -; D: -; DNA: TGTGCCAGTAGTACTACCGGGACACACACCGGGGAGCTGTTTTTT; CDR3: CASSTTGTHTGELFF
V: TRBV11-2; J: TRBJ1-1; size: once; D: -; DNA: TGTGCCAGCAGCTTATGGGGGGGCAGTATGAACACTGAAGCTTTCTTT; CDR3: CASSLWGGSMNTEAFF
V: TRBV19; J: TRBJ2-1; size: -; D: -; DNA: TGTGCCAGTAGATCGGTAACCGGGACACGCTCCTACAATGAGCAGTTCTTC; CDR3: CASRSVTGTRSYNEQFF
V: TRBV11-2; J: TRBJ2-1; size: -; D: -; DNA: TGTGCCAGCAGCGCCCCGGGCGGGACAGTTGAGCAGTTCTTC; CDR3: CASSAPGGTVEQFF
V: TRBV7-9; J: TRBJ2-7; size: once; D: -; DNA: TGTGCCAGCAGCTTAGGGGGGGGGCGCCTCGAGCAGTACTTC; CDR3: CASSLGGGRLEQYF
V: TRBV7-7; J: TRBJ2-1; size: -; D: -; DNA: TGTGCCAGCAGCCCGAGCTCCTACAATGAGCAGTTCTTC; CDR3: CASSPSSYNEQFF
V: TRBV10-3; J: TRBJ2-7; size: -; D: TRBD2; DNA: TGTGCCATCAGTGAGTCCGGGACTAGCGGGCGCCCCTTCTCCTACGAGCAGTACTTC; CDR3: CAISESGTSGRPFSYEQYF
V: TRBV28; J: TRBJ2-5; size: -; D: TRBD1; DNA: TGTGCCAGCAGTACACACTTGGGACAGTCCCAAGAGACCCAGTACTTC; CDR3: CASSTHLGQSQETQYF
V: TRBV11-2; J: TRBJ2-1; size: -; D: TRBD2; DNA: TGTGCCAGCAGCCGACATCGGCTAGCGGGAGTCGAAGGGAATGAGCAGTTCTTC; CDR3: CASSRHRLAGVEGNEQFF
V: TRBV30; J: TRBJ1-5; size: -; D: -; DNA: TGTGCCTGGAGTCCGCCGGACAGTAATCAGCCCCAGCATTTT; CDR3: CAWSPPDSNQPQHF
V: TRBV7-2; J: TRBJ2-7; size: -; D: TRBD2; DNA: TGTGCCAGCAGCTTTTCTAGCGGGCCATTCTACGAGCAGTACTTC; CDR3: CASSFSSGPFYEQYF
V: TRBV9; J: TRBJ1-2; size: -; D: -; DNA: TGTGCCAGCAGTGGGGTGGGGCAGGGTAACTATGGCTACACCTTC; CDR3: CASSGVGQGNYGYTF
V: TRBV5-6; J: TRBJ2-7; size: -; D: -; DNA: TGTGCCAGCAGCAAGTACCGGGACATAGACGAGCAGTACTTC; CDR3: CASSKYRDIDEQYF
V: TRBV9; J: TRBJ2-7; size: -; D: TRBD2; DNA: TGTGCCAGCAGCGTAGCTTGGGGGGGAGGCTACGAGCAGTACTTC; CDR3: CASSVAWGGGYEQYF